This TCR beta chain emerged from a study of T cell repertoires in cytomegalovirus infection. About the research overall: Well-studied HLA-B-restricted CMV epitopes were used in the study alongside recently identified HLA-C-restricted ones. CMV infection and matching HLA type were both indicated by public TCR beta signatures. General study points: Across the ex vivo response, the dominant clonotypes were HLA-C-restricted CMV-specific TCR beta clonotypes.

TCRdb re-called the reads through MiXCR, storing one row per CDR3 protein. This sample has approximately 470,000 distinct CDR3 sequences; about 42% occur once, and the top ten carry 40% to 50%. Comments on this clonotype: No antigen is known for it.

The sequence came from a human donor in good health (CMV status not recorded). Some clones in this sample may be carry-over from other donors' samples. The sample in question was cultured PBMCs, obtained from culture after CMV antigen stimulation.

The CDR3 DNA follows: TGCAGTGCTCCTCTAGCGGGAGAGAATAATGAGCAGTTCTTC. Translation: CSAPLAGENNEQFF. This chain links TRBV20-1 with TRBJ2-1, with TRBD2 matching over 10 bases. CDR1 and CDR2 (germline): DFQATT, SNEGSKA (reference sequence). This CDR3 comprises 14 residues. Unmatched junction bases numbered 8, after V lost 5 bases and J lost 7 bases.